This is a list of T cell receptor beta chains from one sample in a study of blood T cell repertoires in COVID-19. Sequencing used immunoSEQ multiplex PCR; TCRdb keeps in-frame clones, though not all of them. The table includes more than 20,000 clones, roughly four fifths detected once. The material sequenced was peripheral blood. The origin of the receptors is a human donor in a cohort sampled during active or convalescent COVID-19. The conserved cysteine and the conserved F or W are not part of the CDR3 here. Each record gives: V gene, CDR3 protein.

TRBV6-6 ASVGARSTQAKTQY
TRBV19 ASSIDVFGVSTAAQH
TRBV27 ASSKTSGSVGYEQY
TRBV28 ASSYTIYEQY
TRBV6-6 ASSSGLAYNEQF
TRBV6-1 ASSEQSQGPQH
TRBV6-5 ASSYTNRGRNEQY
TRBV6-5 ASSYSRRSGELF
TRBV4-3 ASSLELAGGELF
TRBV4-1 ASSLRAGVGETQY
TRBV7-6 ASSLASYGTATYEQY
TRBV3-1/TRBV3-2 ASSYGSTGPNSPLH
TRBV6-5 ASRTGGSGANVLT
TRBV5-1 ASSLLAGGPGELF
TRBV4-1 ASSRGTGTSSYNEQF
TRBV4-2 ASSQASGTGYGYT
TRBV6-5 ASSFPGTYGYT
TRBV12-3/TRBV12-4 ASSYYTGELF
TRBV3-1/TRBV3-2 ASSRGQDTYGYT
TRBV15 ATSGLTSVHEQF
TRBV10-3 AISENGYEQY
TRBV24-1 ATSDFRGGDLFGDTQY
TRBV6-5 ASRSPVRDTQY
TRBV19 ASRRTEAGANVLT
TRBV4-3 ASSQVYRDLNTGELF
TRBV18 ASSPPQGFGSYGYT
TRBV6-5 ASCRGSGNTIY
TRBV4-3 ASSHGTVYGYT
TRBV27 ASSIGLVDWNEQF